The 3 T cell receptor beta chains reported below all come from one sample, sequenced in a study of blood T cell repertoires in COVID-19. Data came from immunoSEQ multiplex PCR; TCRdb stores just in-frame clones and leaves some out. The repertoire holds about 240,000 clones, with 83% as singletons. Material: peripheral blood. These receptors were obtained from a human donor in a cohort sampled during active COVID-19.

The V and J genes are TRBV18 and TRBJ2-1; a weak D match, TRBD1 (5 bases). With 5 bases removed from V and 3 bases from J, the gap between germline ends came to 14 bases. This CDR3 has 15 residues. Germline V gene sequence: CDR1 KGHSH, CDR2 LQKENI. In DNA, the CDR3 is TGTGCCAGCTCAGCGATGCAGGGTTTCTACAATGAGCAGTTCTTC. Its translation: CASSAMQGFYNEQFF.

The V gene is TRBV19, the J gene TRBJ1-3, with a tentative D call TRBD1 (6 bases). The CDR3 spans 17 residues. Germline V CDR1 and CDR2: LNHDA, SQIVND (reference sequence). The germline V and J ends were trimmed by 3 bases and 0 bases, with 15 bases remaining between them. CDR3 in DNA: TGTGCCAGTAGTATTATTCCAGGGGCGAACTCTGGAAACACCATATATTTT. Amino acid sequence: CASSIIPGANSGNTIYF.

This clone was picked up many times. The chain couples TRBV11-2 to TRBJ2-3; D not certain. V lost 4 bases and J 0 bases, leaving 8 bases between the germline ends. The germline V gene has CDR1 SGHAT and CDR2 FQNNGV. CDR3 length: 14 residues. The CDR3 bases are TGTGCCAGCAGCTCCCAGATAAGCACAGATACGCAGTATTTT. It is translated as CASSSQISTDTQYF.